Presented here are 19 T cell receptor beta chains from one specimen sequenced in a study of T cell responses to AZD1222 COVID-19 vaccine. Some clones are missing from TCRdb's copy, which holds only in-frame ones; the method was immunoSEQ multiplex PCR. Here the sample spans 100,000 to 150,000 clones, about 90% being singletons. The specimen comprised peripheral blood, sampled on day 0 of AZD1222 vaccination. The receptor set was obtained from an adult in good health.

The chain carries TRBV11-2 and TRBJ2-7, with a tentative D call TRBD2 (6 bases). Germline V gives CDR1 SGHAT, CDR2 FQNNGV. V lost 2 bases, J lost 0 bases, and 11 bases lay in between. This CDR3 has 15 residues. The CDR3 reads CASSLSDGSSYEQYF. CDR3 nucleotides: TGTGCCAGCAGCTTATCGGACGGGAGCTCCTACGAGCAGTACTTC.

The chain links TRBV6-5 to TRBJ2-7, with TRBD1 matching 10 bases. V was pared by 6 bases and J by 1 base, with 6 bases of the junction left unmatched. CDR1 is MNHEY and CDR2 is SVGAGI in the germline V gene. There are 15 residues in the CDR3. The CDR3 is CASSSGQGSSYEQYF. The CDR3 nucleotides are TGTGCCAGCAGCTCGGGACAGGGGAGTTCCTACGAGCAGTACTTC.

This chain links TRBV7-2 with TRBJ2-1; D is ambiguous. This CDR3 has 15 residues. The germline gives CDR1 SGHTA, CDR2 FQGNSA. Trimming pared 2 bases from V and 6 bases from J, leaving 14 bases between. This chain's CDR3 is CASSLMSAVANEQFF. CDR3 nucleotide sequence: TGTGCCAGCAGCTTAATGTCCGCAGTGGCCAATGAGCAGTTCTTC. Supplemented by reference TRBV7-2 and TRBJ2-1, the full variable domain reads GAGVSQSPSNKVTEKGKDVELRCDPISGHTALYWYRQSLGQGLEFLIYFQGNSAPDKSGLPSDRFSAERTGGSVSTLTIQRTQQEDSAVYLCASSLMSAVANEQFFGPGTRLTVL.

The rearrangement uses TRBV4-1 and TRBJ1-2, with 7 bases fitting TRBD1. The germline V gene has CDR1 MGHRA and CDR2 YSYEKL. This CDR3 has 16 amino acids. Trimming removed 1 base from V and 7 bases from J; junction bases left unmatched: 12. CDR3 loop: CASSQGGEGAYGGYTF. The CDR3 DNA follows: TGCGCCAGCAGCCAAGGGGGTGAGGGGGCTTACGGTGGCTACACCTTC.

The gene calls are TRBV20-1 and TRBJ2-2, with 11 nucleotides matching TRBD1. Trimming cost V 3 bases and J 7 bases; bases outside gene matches: 13. Germline values: CDR1 DFQATT, CDR2 SNEGSKA (reference sequence). The CDR3 consists of 17 residues. CDR3 protein: CSASVIPRTGGFGELFF. In DNA form, the CDR3 reads TGCAGTGCTAGTGTAATTCCCCGGACAGGGGGCTTCGGGGAGCTGTTTTTT.

This clone was counted a single time. The V call is TRBV7-2, the J call TRBJ2-2, with D uncertain. Germline lookup yields CDR1 SGHTA and CDR2 FQGNSA. The V end lost 0 bases, the J end lost 4 bases, and 9 bases lay between the germline ends. The CDR3 runs 15 residues. The CDR3 protein is CASSLAPGFTGELFF. CDR3 nucleotide sequence: TGTGCCAGCAGCTTAGCCCCGGGTTTCACCGGGGAGCTGTTTTTT.

The table lists this clone with a count of one. The chain uses TRBV28 and TRBJ1-5; 7 bases fit TRBD1. The J segment lost 3 bases and the V segment lost 3 bases, leaving 5 bases of the junction unmatched. Per the germline V gene, CDR1 is MDHEN and CDR2 is SYDVKM. The CDR3 consists of 15 residues. The DNA of the CDR3 is TGTGCCAGCAGTTTCCGGGACAGACCCAATCAGCCCCAGCATTTT. Amino acids: CASSFRDRPNQPQHF. Using reference TRBV28 and TRBJ1-5 for the parts outside the CDR3, the full variable domain is DVKVTQSSRYLVKRTGEKVFLECVQDMDHENMFWYRQDPGLGLRLIYFSYDVKMKEKGDIPEGYSVSREKKERFSLILESASTNQTSMYLCASSFRDRPNQPQHFGDGTRLSIL.

The chain uses TRBV15 and TRBJ1-1; 7 bases line up with TRBD1. CDR3 length equals 14 residues. Germline CDR1 is LNHNV and CDR2 is YYDKDF (reference sequence). The ends lost 5 bases at V and 4 bases at J; junction bases unmatched: 7. The CDR3 reads CATSERQGGTEAFF. DNA of the CDR3: TGTGCCACCAGCGAGCGACAGGGAGGCACTGAAGCTTTCTTT.

The chain uses TRBV28 and TRBJ2-5; the D gene is possibly TRBD1 (5 bases). CDR1 is MDHEN, CDR2 SYDVKM, per germline. The CDR3 totals 16 residues. With 3 bases removed from V and 2 bases from J, the gap between germline ends came to 16 bases. CDR3 amino acids: CASSFLGATPQETQYF. The CDR3 coding sequence is TGTGCCAGCAGTTTTTTAGGGGCGACGCCTCAAGAGACCCAGTACTTC.

The chain employs TRBV19 and TRBJ1-2; 7 bases are a match to TRBD1. This CDR3 region has 15 residues. Trimming at V came to 7 bases and at J to 2 bases, leaving 10 bases not matched to a gene. Per germline, CDR1 LNHDA and CDR2 SQIVND (reference sequence). CDR3 bases: TGTGCCAGTAAATTGCACCAGACAGGGAACTATGGCTACACCTTC. It specifies CASKLHQTGNYGYTF.

The J gene is TRBJ2-1, the V gene TRBV7-8, with 7 bases that match TRBD2. CDR1 is SGHVS and CDR2 is FQNEAQ in the germline V gene. The CDR3 has 15 amino acids. V was pared by 3 bases and J by 2 bases, with 4 bases of the junction left unmatched. As DNA, the CDR3 is TGTGCCAGCAGCTTGAGGGACTACACCTACAATGAGCAGTTCTTC. As protein: CASSLRDYTYNEQFF.

The rearrangement links TRBV3-1 (or the pseudogene TRBV3-2) to TRBJ2-1; D is perhaps TRBD1 (6 bases). Germline V gene lookup returns CDR1 LGHDT and CDR2 YNNKEL (reference sequence). This CDR3 contains 12 residues. V dropped 4 bases and J dropped 9 bases, with 10 bases sitting between them. The CDR3 region is CASSPLGGEQFF. DNA for the CDR3: TGTGCCAGCAGCCCTTTAGGGGGTGAGCAGTTCTTC.

CDR3 in DNA: TGTGCCATCAGGGGGACAGGGAACGACGAGCAGTACTTC. Translating it yields CAIRGTGNDEQYF. This rearrangement joins TRBV10-3 to TRBJ2-7; TRBD1 agrees at 9 bases. V lost 6 bases, J lost 5 bases, and 5 bases stayed unmatched. CDR3 size: 13 residues. CDR1 ENHRY and CDR2 SYGVKD come from the germline V gene.

The gene calls are TRBV2 and TRBJ2-1, with 7 bases aligning to TRBD1. Germline CDR1 is SNHLY and CDR2 is FYNNEI. This CDR3 contains 15 residues. With V trimmed by 4 bases and J by 4 bases, 7 bases remained unmatched. The CDR3 bases are TGTGCCAGCAGTGTAACGGGACAGACTTACAATGAGCAGTTCTTC. It translates to CASSVTGQTYNEQFF.

This chain connects TRBV11-2 to TRBJ2-7; D may be TRBD2 (6 bases). V gave up 3 bases and J gave up 4 bases, with 13 bases separating them. CDR3 length equals 14 residues. Germline CDR1 is SGHAT and CDR2 is FQNNGV. The CDR3 here is CASSFVEGGYEQYF. The CDR3 nucleotides are TGTGCCAGCAGCTTCGTGGAGGGTGGATACGAGCAGTACTTC.

The chain employs TRBV12-3 or TRBV12-4 and TRBJ1-1, with TRBD1 matching over 7 bases. This CDR3 comprises 12 residues. J was trimmed by 11 bases and V by 3 bases; bases with no gene match: 6. CDR3 region: CASSFWGQYAFF. For the CDR3, the DNA is TGTGCCAGCAGTTTTTGGGGACAGTACGCTTTCTTT.

V usage is TRBV27 and J usage is TRBJ1-5, with D unclear. Trimming took 6 bases from V and 5 from J, leaving 14 bases between them. The CDR3 is 14 amino acids. Germline V CDR1 and CDR2: MNHEY, SMNVEV (reference sequence). The CDR3 DNA follows: TGTGCCAGCAGCCCTGAGGGTTACCATCAGCCCCAGCATTTT. It yields the protein CASSPEGYHQPQHF.

V usage is TRBV7-3 and J usage is TRBJ1-1; D ambiguous. CDR3 length equals 12 residues. With 3 bases removed from V and 7 bases from J, the gap between germline ends came to 9 bases. CDR1 and CDR2 (germline): SGHTA, FQGTGA. The CDR3 sequence: CASSFGHGEAFF. DNA for the CDR3: TGTGCCAGCAGCTTCGGTCATGGTGAAGCTTTCTTT.

V is TRBV9 and J is TRBJ2-1; D remains unclear. CDR1 and CDR2 from the germline V gene are SGDLS and YYNGEE. V lost 0 bases and J 7 bases, leaving 11 bases between the germline ends. CDR3 length: 14 residues. The CDR3 protein is CASSVVGLGNEQFF. CDR3 nucleotide sequence: TGTGCCAGCAGCGTAGTTGGGCTAGGGAATGAGCAGTTCTTC.